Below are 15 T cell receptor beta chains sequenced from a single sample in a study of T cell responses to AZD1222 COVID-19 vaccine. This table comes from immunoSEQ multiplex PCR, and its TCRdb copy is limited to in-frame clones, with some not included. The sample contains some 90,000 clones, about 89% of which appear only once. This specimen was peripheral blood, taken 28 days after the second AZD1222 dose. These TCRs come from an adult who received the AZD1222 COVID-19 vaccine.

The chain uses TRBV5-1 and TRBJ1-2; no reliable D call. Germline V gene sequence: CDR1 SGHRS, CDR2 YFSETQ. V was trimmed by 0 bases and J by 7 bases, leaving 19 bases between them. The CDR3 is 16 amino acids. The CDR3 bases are TGCGCCAGCAGCTTGGCAACGACTGCTCCGGGAGGTGGCTACACCTTC. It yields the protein CASSLATTAPGGGYTF.

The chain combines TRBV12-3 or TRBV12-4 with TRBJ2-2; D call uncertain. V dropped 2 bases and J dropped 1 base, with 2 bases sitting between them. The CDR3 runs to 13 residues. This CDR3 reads CASSLLNTGELFF. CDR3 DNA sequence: TGTGCCAGCAGTTTACTGAACACCGGGGAGCTGTTTTTT.

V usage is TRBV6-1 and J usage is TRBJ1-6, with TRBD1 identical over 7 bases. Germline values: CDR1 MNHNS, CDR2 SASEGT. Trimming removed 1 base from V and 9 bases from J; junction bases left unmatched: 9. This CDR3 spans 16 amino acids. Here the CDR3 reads CASSEGTGSYGSPLHF. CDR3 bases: TGTGCCAGCAGTGAAGGGACAGGATCCTACGGTTCACCCCTCCACTTT.

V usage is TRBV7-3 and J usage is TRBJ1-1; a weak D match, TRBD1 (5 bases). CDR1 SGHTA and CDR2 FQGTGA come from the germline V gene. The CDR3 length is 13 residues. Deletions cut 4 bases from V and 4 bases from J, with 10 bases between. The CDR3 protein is CASSSLQGTEAFF. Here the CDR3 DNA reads TGTGCCAGCAGCTCTCTCCAGGGCACTGAAGCTTTCTTT.

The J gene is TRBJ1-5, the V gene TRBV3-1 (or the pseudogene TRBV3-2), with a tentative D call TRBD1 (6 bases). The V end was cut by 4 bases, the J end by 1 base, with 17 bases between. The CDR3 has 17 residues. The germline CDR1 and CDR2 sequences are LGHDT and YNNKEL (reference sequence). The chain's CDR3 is CASSPRPGGLSNQPQHF. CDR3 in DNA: TGTGCCAGCAGCCCCAGGCCGGGGGGGCTCAGCAATCAGCCCCAGCATTTT.

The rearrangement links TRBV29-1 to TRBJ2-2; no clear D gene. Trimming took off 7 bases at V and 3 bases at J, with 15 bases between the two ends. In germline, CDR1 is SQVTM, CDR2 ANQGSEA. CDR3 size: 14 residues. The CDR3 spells CSAGSKEDTGELFF. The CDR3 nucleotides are TGCAGCGCTGGGTCAAAAGAAGACACCGGGGAGCTGTTTTTT.

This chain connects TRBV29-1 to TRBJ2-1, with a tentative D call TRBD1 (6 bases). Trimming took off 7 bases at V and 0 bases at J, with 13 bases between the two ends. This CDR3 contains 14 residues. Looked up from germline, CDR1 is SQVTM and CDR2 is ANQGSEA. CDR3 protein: CSGGGTHSYNEQFF. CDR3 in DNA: TGCAGCGGTGGTGGGACACACTCCTACAATGAGCAGTTCTTC.

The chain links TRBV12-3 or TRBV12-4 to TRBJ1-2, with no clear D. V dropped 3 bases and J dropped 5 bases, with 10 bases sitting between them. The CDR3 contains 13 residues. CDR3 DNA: TGTGCCAGCAGTTTGTTGGCAGAGTATGGCTACACCTTC. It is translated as CASSLLAEYGYTF.

The CDR3 bases are TGTGCCAGCAACAGGGAGTGGAACACTGAAGCTTTCTTT. It codes for CASNREWNTEAFF. The chain couples TRBV2 to TRBJ1-1; maybe TRBD1 (6 bases). This CDR3 is 13 amino acids long. V lost 7 bases and J 1 base, leaving 10 bases between the germline ends. Looked up from germline, CDR1 is SNHLY and CDR2 is FYNNEI.

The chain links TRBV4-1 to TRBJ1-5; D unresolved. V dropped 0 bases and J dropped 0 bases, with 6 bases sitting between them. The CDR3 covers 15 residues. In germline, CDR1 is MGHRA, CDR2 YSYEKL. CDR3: CASSQDISSNQPQHF. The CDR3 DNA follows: TGCGCCAGCAGCCAAGATATCAGTAGCAATCAGCCCCAGCATTTT.

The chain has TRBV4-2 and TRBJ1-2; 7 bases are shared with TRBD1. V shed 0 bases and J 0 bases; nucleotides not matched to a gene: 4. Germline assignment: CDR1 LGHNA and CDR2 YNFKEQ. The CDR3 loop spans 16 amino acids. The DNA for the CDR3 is TGTGCCAGCAGCCAAGATGGGCAGGGGGCTAACTATGGCTACACCTTC. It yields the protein CASSQDGQGANYGYTF.

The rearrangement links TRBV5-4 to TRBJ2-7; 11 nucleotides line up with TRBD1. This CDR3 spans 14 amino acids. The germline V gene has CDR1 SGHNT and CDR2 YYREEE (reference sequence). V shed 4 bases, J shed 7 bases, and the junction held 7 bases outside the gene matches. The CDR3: CASSQGQGAGEQYF. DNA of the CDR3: TGTGCCAGCAGCCAAGGACAGGGGGCGGGTGAGCAGTACTTC.

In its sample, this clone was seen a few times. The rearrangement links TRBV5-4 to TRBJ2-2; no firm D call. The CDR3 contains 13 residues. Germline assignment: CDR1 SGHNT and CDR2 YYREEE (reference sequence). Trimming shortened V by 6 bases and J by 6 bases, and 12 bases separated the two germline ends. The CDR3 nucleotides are TGTGCCAGCAACTCACGGCCGGCCGGGGAGCTGTTTTTT. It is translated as CASNSRPAGELFF. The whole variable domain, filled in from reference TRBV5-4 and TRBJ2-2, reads ETGVTQSPTHLIKTRGQQVTLRCSSQSGHNTVSWYQQALGQGPQFIFQYYREEENGRGNFPPRFSGLQFPNYSSELNVNALELDDSALYLCASNSRPAGELFFGEGSRLTVL.

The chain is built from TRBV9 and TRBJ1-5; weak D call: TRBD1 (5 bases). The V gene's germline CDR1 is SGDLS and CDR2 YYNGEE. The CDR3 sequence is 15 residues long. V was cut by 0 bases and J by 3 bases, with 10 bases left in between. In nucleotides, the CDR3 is TGTGCCAGCAGCGTAGATGGACACTACAATCAGCCCCAGCATTTT. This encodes CASSVDGHYNQPQHF.

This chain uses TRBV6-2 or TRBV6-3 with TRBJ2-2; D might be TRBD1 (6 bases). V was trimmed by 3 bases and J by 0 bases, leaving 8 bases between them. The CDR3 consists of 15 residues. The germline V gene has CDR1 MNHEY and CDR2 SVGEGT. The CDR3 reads CASSYRQANTGELFF. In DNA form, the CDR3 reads TGTGCCAGCAGTTATCGACAGGCGAACACCGGGGAGCTGTTTTTT.